This TCR beta chain appears in the sequencing data of a study of T cell responses to AZD1222 COVID-19 vaccine (dated by TCRdb to about 2021). Study-level background: TCR sequencing was performed for about 250 trial participants, of whom about 210 were given two doses of AZD1222 and roughly 25 were given two doses of MenACWY control vaccine. Trial participants were enrolled into age subgroups of 18-55, 56-69 and 70-plus years, which contained around 140, 26 and 57 TCR-sequenced participants, respectively. The paper as a whole reports these results and caveats: Most participants were white British and females outnumbered males, and the authors suggested that clonal diversity may have been underestimated. Nearly half of unique spike-specific TCRs reportedly recognized epitopes outside regions mutated in the B.1.351 and B.1.1.7 variants. Because no day 14 peak-response samples were available, the repertoires could be characterized only after the peak T cell response. The 56-69-year group was small, and its depth increase did not reach significance, likely because of low power. CD4 TCRs associated with the vaccine covered the entire spike protein, and the dominant responses were in regions 160-218 and 743-854. Spike-specific TCR breadth and depth rose significantly after two AZD1222 doses compared with day 0 and with MenACWY recipients. Only five or six AZD1222 recipients were SARS-CoV-2 seropositive at baseline, limiting conclusions about previously exposed vaccinees.

The CDR3 regions of human TCRbeta chains were analyzed by immunosequencing. Regarding the original processing steps: TCRs in the repertoires were matched against a reference library of SARS-CoV-2-specific TCRs that had been generated with the MIRA antigen-specificity platform. Breadth was defined as the fraction of unique TCRs that were SARS-CoV-2-associated, and depth was defined as the fraction of total T cells that were SARS-CoV-2-associated. Using the MIRA data, every spike-specific TCR was mapped to the spike region that the TCR reacted to and assigned to either a CD4 or a CD8 class. Log10-transformed breadth and depth values were compared by one-way ANOVA with Sidak's multiple comparisons tests. This is the immuneACCESS table as TCRdb keeps it, with only in-frame sequences that have V and J called. A part of the clones is gone; compared with another copy, unresolved V genes explain less than half, and the rest is unexplained. V, J and clone size derive from that table, while D and trimming were established from the DNA sequence. This sample has 50,000 or so clones in its table, and about 91% of those were observed once. Roughly 5.2% of the sample rests with the top ten.

In the case of this clone: Its antigen is still unknown. No quality values exist for individual bases; no much larger clone is one base distant.

The time point label for this specimen denotes: about 28 days (+/-7) after the second vaccine dose. Because spike-specific TCR depth and breadth did not differ between the two schedules, AZD1222 recipients who got a second dose at roughly 4 weeks were pooled with those who got a second dose at roughly 12 weeks. Vaccinee samples came from UK trials COV001 and COV002, including a single-blind randomized controlled phase 2/3 trial of AZD1222 (ChAdOx1 nCoV-19) in healthy adults. For TCRbeta chain sequencing, PBMC samples were collected from trial participants at day 0 and at day 28 after the second dose. From its cysteine to its phenylalanine, the CDR3 spans 8 amino acids. Just the 24-base CDR3 DNA is kept, in frame starting at base 1. From a lookup of the germline V gene, CDR1 and CDR2 are SQVTM and ANQGSEA. A distance of 7 bases separates the germline ends of V and J, which lose 6 bases and 11 bases respectively.

In this chain, TRBV29-1 is recombined with TRBJ1-1; the D gene lacks a confident call. This clonotype originated in an adult who received the AZD1222 COVID-19 vaccine. The material sequenced was peripheral blood, taken 28 days after the second AZD1222 dose. The CDR3 corresponds to CSVSPAFF. The nucleotide sequence reads TGCAGCGTCTCTCCCGCTTTCTTT.